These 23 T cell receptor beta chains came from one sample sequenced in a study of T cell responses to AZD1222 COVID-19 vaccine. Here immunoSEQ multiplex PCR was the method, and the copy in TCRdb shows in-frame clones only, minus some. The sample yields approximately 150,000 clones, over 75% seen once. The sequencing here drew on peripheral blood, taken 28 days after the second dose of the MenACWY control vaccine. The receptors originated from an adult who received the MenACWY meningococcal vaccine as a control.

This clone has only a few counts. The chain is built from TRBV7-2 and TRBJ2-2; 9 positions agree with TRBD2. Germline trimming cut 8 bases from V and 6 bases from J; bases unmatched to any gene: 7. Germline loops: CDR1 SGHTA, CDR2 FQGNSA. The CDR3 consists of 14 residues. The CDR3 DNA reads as TGTGCCAGCGCCAGACTAGCGGCCGCCGGGGAGCTGTTTTTT. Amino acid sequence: CASARLAAAGELFF.

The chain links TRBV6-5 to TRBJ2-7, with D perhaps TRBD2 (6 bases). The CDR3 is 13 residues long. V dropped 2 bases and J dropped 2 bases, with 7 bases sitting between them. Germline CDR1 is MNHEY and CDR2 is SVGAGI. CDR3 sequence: CASSYREAYEQYF. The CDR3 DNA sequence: TGTGCCAGCAGTTACAGGGAGGCCTACGAGCAGTACTTC.

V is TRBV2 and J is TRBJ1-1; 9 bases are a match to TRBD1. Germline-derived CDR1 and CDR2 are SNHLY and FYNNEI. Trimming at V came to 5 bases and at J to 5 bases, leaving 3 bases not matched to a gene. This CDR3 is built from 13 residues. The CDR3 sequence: CASSIDRGTEAFF. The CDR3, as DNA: TGTGCCAGCAGTATAGACAGGGGGACTGAAGCTTTCTTT. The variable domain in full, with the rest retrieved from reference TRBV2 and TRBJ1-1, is EPEVTQTPSHQVTQMGQEVILRCVPISNHLYFYWYRQILGQKVEFLVSFYNNEISEKSEIFDDQFSVERPDGSNFTLKIRSTKLEDSAMYFCASSIDRGTEAFFGQGTRLTVV.

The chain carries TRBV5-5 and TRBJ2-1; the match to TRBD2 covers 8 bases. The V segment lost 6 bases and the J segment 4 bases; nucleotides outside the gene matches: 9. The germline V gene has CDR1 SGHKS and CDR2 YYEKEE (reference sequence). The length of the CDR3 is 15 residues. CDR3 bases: TGTGCCAGCACCAGCCCGGGACTAGGGTACAATGAGCAGTTCTTC. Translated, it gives CASTSPGLGYNEQFF.

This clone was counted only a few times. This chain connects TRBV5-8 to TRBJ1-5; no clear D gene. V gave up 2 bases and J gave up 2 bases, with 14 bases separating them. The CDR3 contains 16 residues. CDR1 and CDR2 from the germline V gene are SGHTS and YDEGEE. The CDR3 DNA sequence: TGTGCCAGCAGCTTCAGGTTGGGAATGGGCAATCAGCCCCAGCATTTT. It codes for CASSFRLGMGNQPQHF.

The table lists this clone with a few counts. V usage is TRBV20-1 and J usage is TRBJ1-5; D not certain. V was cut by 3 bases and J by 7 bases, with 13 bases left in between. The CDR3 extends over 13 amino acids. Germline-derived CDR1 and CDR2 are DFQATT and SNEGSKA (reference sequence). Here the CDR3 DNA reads TGCAGTGCTAGTACACGGCGCGAACAGCCCCAGCATTTT. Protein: CSASTRREQPQHF.

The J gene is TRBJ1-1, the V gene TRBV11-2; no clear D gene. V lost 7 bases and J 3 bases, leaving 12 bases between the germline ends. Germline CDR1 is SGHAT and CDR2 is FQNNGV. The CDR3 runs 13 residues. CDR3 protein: CASTVQRDTEAFF. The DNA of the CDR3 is TGTGCCAGCACCGTCCAACGAGACACTGAAGCTTTCTTT.

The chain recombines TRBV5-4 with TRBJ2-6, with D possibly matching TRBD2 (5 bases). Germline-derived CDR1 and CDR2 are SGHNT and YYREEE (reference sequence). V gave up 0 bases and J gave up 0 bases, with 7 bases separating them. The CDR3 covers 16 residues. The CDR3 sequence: CASSLGGFSGANVLTF. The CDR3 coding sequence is TGTGCCAGCAGCTTGGGAGGGTTCTCTGGGGCCAACGTCCTGACTTTC.

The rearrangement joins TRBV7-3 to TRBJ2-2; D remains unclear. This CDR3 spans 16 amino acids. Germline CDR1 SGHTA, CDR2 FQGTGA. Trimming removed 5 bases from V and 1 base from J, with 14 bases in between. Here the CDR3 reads CASSLGPVGNTGELFF. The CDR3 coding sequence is TGTGCCAGCAGCCTAGGACCGGTAGGGAACACCGGGGAGCTGTTTTTT.

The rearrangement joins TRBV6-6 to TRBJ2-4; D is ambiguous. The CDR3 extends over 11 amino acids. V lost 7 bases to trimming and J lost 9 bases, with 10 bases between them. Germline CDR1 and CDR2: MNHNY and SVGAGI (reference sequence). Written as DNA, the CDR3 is TGTGCCAGCACCAACAAGGGCATTCAGTACTTC. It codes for CASTNKGIQYF.

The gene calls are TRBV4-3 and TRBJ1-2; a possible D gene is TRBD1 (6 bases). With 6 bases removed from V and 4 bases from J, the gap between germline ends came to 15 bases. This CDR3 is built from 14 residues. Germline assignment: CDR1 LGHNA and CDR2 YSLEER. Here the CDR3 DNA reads TGCGCCAGCAGACCAGACAGGCTTGGCTATGGCTACACCTTC. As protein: CASRPDRLGYGYTF.

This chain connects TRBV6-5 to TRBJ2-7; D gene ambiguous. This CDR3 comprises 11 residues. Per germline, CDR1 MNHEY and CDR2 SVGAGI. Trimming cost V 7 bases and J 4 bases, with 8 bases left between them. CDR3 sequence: CASIGIYEQYF. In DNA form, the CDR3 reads TGTGCCAGCATTGGGATTTACGAGCAGTACTTC.

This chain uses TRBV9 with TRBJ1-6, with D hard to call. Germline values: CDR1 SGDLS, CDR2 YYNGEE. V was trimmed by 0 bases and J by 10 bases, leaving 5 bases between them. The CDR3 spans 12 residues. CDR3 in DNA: TGTGCCAGCAGCGTAGCGGGGTCACCCCTCCACTTT. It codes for CASSVAGSPLHF.

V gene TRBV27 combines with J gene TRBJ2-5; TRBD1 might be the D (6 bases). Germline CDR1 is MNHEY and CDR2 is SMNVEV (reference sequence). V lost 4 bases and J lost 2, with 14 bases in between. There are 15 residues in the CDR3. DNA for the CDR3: TGTGCCAGCAGTTCGATAGCTACAGGGCAAGAGACCCAGTACTTC. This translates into CASSSIATGQETQYF.

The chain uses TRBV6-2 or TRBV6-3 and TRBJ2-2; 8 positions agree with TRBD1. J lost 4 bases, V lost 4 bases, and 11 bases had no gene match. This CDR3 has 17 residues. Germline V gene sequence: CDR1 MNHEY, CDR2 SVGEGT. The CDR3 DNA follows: TGTGCCAGCAGTTTATTCGGACAGGGCGCGTTCACCGGGGAGCTGTTTTTT. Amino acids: CASSLFGQGAFTGELFF.

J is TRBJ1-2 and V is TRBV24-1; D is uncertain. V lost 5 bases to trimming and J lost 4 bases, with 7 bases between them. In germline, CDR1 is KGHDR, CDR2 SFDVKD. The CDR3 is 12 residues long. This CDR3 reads CATSAPLYGYTF. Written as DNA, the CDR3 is TGTGCCACCAGTGCGCCGCTCTATGGCTACACCTTC.

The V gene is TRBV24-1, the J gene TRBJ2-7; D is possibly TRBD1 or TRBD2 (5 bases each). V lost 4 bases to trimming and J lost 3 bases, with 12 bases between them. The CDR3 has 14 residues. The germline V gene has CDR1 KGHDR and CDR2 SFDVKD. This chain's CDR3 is CATSDTGRGYEQYF. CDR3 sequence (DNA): TGTGCCACCAGTGACACGGGACGGGGCTACGAGCAGTACTTC.

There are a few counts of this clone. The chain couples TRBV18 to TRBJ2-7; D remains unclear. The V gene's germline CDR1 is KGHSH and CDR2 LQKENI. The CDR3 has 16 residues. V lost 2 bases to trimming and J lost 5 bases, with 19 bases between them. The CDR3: CASSPIGLIGRNEQYF. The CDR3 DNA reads TGTGCCAGCTCACCAATCGGGCTAATCGGGCGCAACGAGCAGTACTTC.

CDR3 in amino acids: CASSQVGQGVNYGYTF. DNA for the CDR3: TGCGCCAGCAGCCAAGTAGGGCAGGGGGTTAACTATGGCTACACCTTC. This chain joins TRBV4-1 and TRBJ1-2; 7 positions match TRBD1. The V segment lost 1 base and the J segment 1 base; nucleotides outside the gene matches: 6. CDR3 length: 16 residues. Germline V CDR1 and CDR2: MGHRA, YSYEKL.

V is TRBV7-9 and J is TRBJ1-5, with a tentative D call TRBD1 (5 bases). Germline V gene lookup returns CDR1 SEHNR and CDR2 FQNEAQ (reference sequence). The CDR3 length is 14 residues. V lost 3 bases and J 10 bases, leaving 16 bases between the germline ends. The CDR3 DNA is TGTGCCAGCAGCTTTGACAGCAGGACCGATCCCCAGCATTTT. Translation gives CASSFDSRTDPQHF.

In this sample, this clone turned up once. In DNA, the CDR3 is TGTGCCAGCAGTTACGTATTCAATCAGCCCCAGCATTTT. The encoded protein is CASSYVFNQPQHF. The V call is TRBV6-2 or TRBV6-3, the J call TRBJ1-5; no clear D gene. Looked up from germline, CDR1 is MNHEY and CDR2 is SVGEGT. The CDR3 covers 13 residues. Trimming cost V 2 bases and J 3 bases, with 5 bases left between them.

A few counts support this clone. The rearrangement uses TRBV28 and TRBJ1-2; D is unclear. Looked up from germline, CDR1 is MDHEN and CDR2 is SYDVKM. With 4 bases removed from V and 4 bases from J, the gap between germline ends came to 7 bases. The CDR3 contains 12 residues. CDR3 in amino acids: CASSSGPYGYTF. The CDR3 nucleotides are TGTGCCAGCAGTTCGGGTCCCTATGGCTACACCTTC.

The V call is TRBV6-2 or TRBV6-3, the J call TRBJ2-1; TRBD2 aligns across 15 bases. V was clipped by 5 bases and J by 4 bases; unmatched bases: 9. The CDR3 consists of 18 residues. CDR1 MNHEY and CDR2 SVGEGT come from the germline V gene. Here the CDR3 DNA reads TGTGCCAGCAGTACCCCCCTCGGGACTAGCGGGAGGTACAATGAGCAGTTCTTC. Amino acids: CASSTPLGTSGRYNEQFF.